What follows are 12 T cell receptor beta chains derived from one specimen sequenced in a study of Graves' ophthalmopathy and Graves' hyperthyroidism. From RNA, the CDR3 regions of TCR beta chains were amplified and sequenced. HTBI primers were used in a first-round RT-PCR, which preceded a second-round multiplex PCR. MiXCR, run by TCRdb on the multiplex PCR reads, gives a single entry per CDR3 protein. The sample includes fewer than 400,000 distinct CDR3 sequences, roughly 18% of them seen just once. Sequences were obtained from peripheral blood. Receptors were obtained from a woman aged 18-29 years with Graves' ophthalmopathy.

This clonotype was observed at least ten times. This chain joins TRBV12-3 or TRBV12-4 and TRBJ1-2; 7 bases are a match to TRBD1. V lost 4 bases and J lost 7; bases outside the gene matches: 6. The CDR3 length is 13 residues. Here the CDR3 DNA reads TGTGCCAGCAGTTCGGGGACAGCTAGTGGCTACACCTTC. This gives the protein CASSSGTASGYTF.

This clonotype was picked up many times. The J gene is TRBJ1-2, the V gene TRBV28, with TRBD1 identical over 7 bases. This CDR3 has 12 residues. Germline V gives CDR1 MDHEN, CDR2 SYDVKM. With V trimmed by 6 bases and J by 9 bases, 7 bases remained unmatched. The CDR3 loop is CASRILTGSYTF. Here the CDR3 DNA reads TGTGCCAGCAGGATCCTGACAGGGAGCTACACCTTC.

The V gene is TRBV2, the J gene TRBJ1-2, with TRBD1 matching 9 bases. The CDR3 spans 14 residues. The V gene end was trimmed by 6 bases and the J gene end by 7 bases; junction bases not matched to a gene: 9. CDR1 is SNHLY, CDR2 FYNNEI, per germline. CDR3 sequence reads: CASRPSTGGGGYTF. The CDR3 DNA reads TGTGCCAGCAGGCCAAGTACAGGGGGCGGTGGCTACACCTTC.

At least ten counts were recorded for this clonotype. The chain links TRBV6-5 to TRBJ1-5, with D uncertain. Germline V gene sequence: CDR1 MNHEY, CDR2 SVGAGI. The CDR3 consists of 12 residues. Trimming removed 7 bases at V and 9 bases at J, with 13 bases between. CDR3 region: CASKNGFGPQHF. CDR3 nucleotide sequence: TGTGCCAGCAAGAATGGGTTTGGGCCCCAGCATTTT.

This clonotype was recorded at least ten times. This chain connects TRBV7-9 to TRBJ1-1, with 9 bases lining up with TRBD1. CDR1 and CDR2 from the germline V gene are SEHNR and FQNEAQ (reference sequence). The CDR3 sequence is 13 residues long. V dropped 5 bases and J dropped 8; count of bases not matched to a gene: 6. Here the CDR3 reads CASSPGQGGEAFF. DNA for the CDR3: TGTGCCAGCAGCCCGGGACAGGGAGGAGAAGCTTTCTTT.

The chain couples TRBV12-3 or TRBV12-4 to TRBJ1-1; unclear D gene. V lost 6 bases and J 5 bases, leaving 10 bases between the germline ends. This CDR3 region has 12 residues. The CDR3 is CASRETGTEAFF. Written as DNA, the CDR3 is TGTGCCAGCAGGGAGACTGGTACTGAAGCTTTCTTT.

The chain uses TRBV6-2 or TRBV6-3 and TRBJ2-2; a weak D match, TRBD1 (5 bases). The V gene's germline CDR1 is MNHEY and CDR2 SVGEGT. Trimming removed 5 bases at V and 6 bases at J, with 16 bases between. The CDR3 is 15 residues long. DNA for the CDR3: TGTGCCAGCAGTCAAACACGAACAGGCGCCGGGGAGCTGTTTTTT. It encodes CASSQTRTGAGELFF.

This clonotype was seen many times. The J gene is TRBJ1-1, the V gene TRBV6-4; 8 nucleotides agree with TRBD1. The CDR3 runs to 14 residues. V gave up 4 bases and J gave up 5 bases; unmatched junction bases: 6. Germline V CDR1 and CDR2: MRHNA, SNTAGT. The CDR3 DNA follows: TGTGCCAGCAGTGCGGACAGGGCTTCGACTGAAGCTTTCTTT. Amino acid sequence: CASSADRASTEAFF.

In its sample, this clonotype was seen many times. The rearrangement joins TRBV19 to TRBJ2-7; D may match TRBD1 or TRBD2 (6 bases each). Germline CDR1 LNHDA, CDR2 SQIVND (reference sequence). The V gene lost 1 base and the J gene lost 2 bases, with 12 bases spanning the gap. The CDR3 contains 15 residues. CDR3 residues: CASSIGGGPPYEQYF. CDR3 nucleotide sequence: TGTGCCAGTAGTATAGGAGGGGGGCCTCCCTACGAGCAGTACTTC.

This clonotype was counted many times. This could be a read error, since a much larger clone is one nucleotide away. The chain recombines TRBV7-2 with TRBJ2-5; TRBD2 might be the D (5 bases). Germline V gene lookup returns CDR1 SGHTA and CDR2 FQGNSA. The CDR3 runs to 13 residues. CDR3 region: CAGSLREQETQYF. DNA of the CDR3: TGTGCCGGCAGCTTAAGGGAGCAAGAGACCCAGTACTTC.

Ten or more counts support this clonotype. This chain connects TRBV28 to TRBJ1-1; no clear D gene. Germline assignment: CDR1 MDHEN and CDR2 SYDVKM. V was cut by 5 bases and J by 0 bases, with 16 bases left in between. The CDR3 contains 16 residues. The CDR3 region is CASSPSTGPMNTEAFF. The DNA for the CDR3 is TGTGCCAGCAGTCCATCCACCGGGCCCATGAACACTGAAGCTTTCTTT.

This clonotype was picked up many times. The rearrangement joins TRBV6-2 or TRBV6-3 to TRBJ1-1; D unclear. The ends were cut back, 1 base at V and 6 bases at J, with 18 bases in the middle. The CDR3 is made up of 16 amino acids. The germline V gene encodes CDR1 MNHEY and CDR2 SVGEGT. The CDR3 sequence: CASSYWTSLGRAEAFF. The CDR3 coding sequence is TGTGCCAGCAGTTACTGGACCTCTCTAGGTCGGGCTGAAGCTTTCTTT.